This TCR beta chain was sequenced in a study of shared clonotypes between healthy human individuals. Germline values: CDR1 SEHNR, CDR2 FQNEAQ (reference sequence). There are 12 residues in the CDR3. V lost 2 bases to trimming and J lost 4 bases, with 4 bases between them. Terminally differentiated effector memory CD45RA+ cells were left out of the naive CD8 fraction, which was CD45RO-negative and positively selected for CCR7. Assay: immunoSEQ multiplex PCR; the TCRdb copy retains only in-frame clones and omits some. The data show roughly 570,000 clones, with 95% to 98% seen just once and around 0.3% held by the top ten.

The sample consisted of naive CD8+ T cells sorted from blood. The chain employs TRBV7-9 and TRBJ2-3; D unclear. This sequence was found in a man aged 25 to 40 in good health. The DNA for the CDR3 is TGTGCCAGCAGCTTATTGGCAGATACGCAGTATTTT. This sequence encodes CASSLLADTQYF.